This T cell receptor beta chain was captured by sequencing in a study of OX40 agonist ivuxolimab in advanced cancers. General study points: Among T cells, CD8+ cells averaged more expanded clones than CD4+ cells.

The table came from immunoSEQ multiplex PCR; TCRdb's copy has only in-frame clones and leaves some out. Of over 150,000 clones in the sample, 94% were seen once. Patients were excluded for autoimmune disease history or systemic immunosuppression. Samples of blood were obtained at baseline, on cycle 4 day 1, and on cycle 7 day 1. V lost 2 bases, J lost 0 bases, and 5 bases lay in between. Looked up from germline, CDR1 is MGHDK and CDR2 is SYGVNS. The CDR3 contains 14 residues. The count of this clone is one. Its antigen is undetermined. Sequencing used CD4+ or CD8+ T cells sorted from blood, obtained in a trial of the OX40 agonist ivuxolimab. J is TRBJ1-5 and V is TRBV25-1; D unclear. The sequence was obtained from an adult with an advanced solid tumor such as melanoma, head and neck, liver or kidney cancer. In DNA form, the CDR3 reads TGTGCCAGCAGTGAAACTTATAGCAATCAGCCCCAGCATTTT. Translated, it gives CASSETYSNQPQHF. Drawing the rest from reference TRBV25-1 and TRBJ1-5, the complete variable domain is EADIYQTPRYLVIGTGKKITLECSQTMGHDKMYWYQQDPGMELHLIHYSYGVNSTEKGDLSSESTVSRIRTEHFPLTLESARPSHTSQYLCASSETYSNQPQHFGDGTRLSIL.